This T cell receptor beta chain stems from a study of blood T cells in healthy people across ages. Whole-study findings and limits: Long-lived donors carried more naive CD4+ cells and greater diversity than aged donors. Possibly confounding the expanded clonotype changes was the fact that donor CMV status was unknown.

Primers used in a second PCR of about 6 to 11 cycles were a sample-barcoded 5' primer and a J-beta primer mix. TCRdb processed the 5' RACE reads anew with MiXCR; each CDR3 protein has one entry. The sample records about 1.4 million distinct CDR3 sequences, roughly 59% being singletons. The CDR3 runs 17 residues. CDR1 LGHNA and CDR2 YSLEER come from the germline V gene. Trimming cost V 0 bases and J 2 bases, with 17 bases left between them. Comment on this clonotype: Antigen specificity is unknown.

Every participating donor contributed 8.5 to 10 milliliters of peripheral blood through a draw. Each sample gave at least 7 million isolated PBMCs. The rearrangement links TRBV4-3 to TRBJ2-7, with a tentative D call TRBD2 (5 bases). The clonotype was recovered from a man aged 18 to 30 in good health. Sequencing used blood. The CDR3 nucleotides are TGCGCCAGCAGCCAAGATTTAGGCCTGGGAGCCACCTACGAGCAGTACTTC. Translating gives CASSQDLGLGATYEQYF.